What follows are 25 T cell receptor beta chains derived from one specimen sequenced in a study of vaccination and CD4 T cells after COVID-19. For these TCRs, the target antigens are not known. Documented time point: late sampling 161 to 241 days after vaccination in three convalescent patients. Treatment denoted: approximately nine-day PBMC culture with coronavirus spike peptide pools or control peptides (ViraFEST assay). Oncomine TCR Beta short-read sequencing was applied to DNA from cultured CD4+ T cells. MiXCR was run by TCRdb on the PCR reads, yielding one entry per CDR3 protein. The sample comprises fewer than 30,000 distinct CDR3 sequences, roughly 40% of which are singletons, and around 4.4% rests with the top ten. Source: CD4+ T cells from blood, cultured in vitro, taken about 7 months after SARS-CoV-2 vaccination. The receptors were sampled from a human donor who had recovered from COVID-19.

J is TRBJ1-2 and V is TRBV19; maybe TRBD1 (6 bases). The V end was cut by 9 bases, the J end by 2 bases, with 10 bases between. Germline CDR1 LNHDA, CDR2 SQIVND (reference sequence). CDR3 length: 12 amino acids. CDR3 sequence reads: CASIGQNYGYTF. The CDR3 DNA reads TGTGCCAGCATAGGACAGAACTATGGCTACACCTTC.

The chain carries TRBV28 and TRBJ1-3; TRBD1 might be the D (5 bases). There are 16 residues in the CDR3. Trimming removed 3 bases at V and 4 bases at J, with 16 bases between. From germline, CDR1 is MDHEN and CDR2 SYDVKM. For the CDR3, the DNA is TGTGCCAGCAGTTTTCGGGACGGCAGGAGGGGAAACACCATATATTTT. Encoded protein: CASSFRDGRRGNTIYF. Complete variable domain (other parts from reference TRBV28 and TRBJ1-3): DVKVTQSSRYLVKRTGEKVFLECVQDMDHENMFWYRQDPGLGLRLIYFSYDVKMKEKGDIPEGYSVSREKKERFSLILESASTNQTSMYLCASSFRDGRRGNTIYFGEGSWLTVV.

This clonotype appeared a few times. This chain uses TRBV27 with TRBJ1-2; possibly TRBD1 for D (6 bases). Looked up from germline, CDR1 is MNHEY and CDR2 is SMNVEV (reference sequence). V lost 2 bases to trimming and J lost 7 bases, with 23 bases between them. The CDR3 has 17 amino acids. CDR3 sequence: CASSLSFMPDRRGGYTF. CDR3 bases: TGTGCCAGCAGTTTAAGCTTTATGCCCGACAGGAGAGGTGGCTACACCTTC.

The chain links TRBV28 to TRBJ1-3; D remains unclear. Per the germline V gene, CDR1 is MDHEN and CDR2 is SYDVKM. The CDR3 has 14 residues. With 5 bases removed from V and 1 base from J, the gap between germline ends came to 9 bases. The CDR3 DNA reads TGTGCCAGCAGTCCGGCGGGTTCTGGAAACACCATATATTTT. It codes for CASSPAGSGNTIYF.

The V and J genes are TRBV6-1 and TRBJ2-1, with 9 positions matching TRBD1. The CDR3 extends over 16 amino acids. The V gene's germline CDR1 is MNHNS and CDR2 SASEGT. With V trimmed by 3 bases and J by 4 bases, 7 bases remained unmatched. This CDR3 is CASSDEGQGAYNEQFF. The CDR3 DNA follows: TGTGCCAGCAGTGATGAGGGACAGGGCGCTTACAATGAGCAGTTCTTC.

This clonotype was picked up a small number of times. The chain has TRBV7-2 and TRBJ2-3, with D unclear. V was shortened by 2 bases and J by 0 bases, with 9 bases between the two germline ends. Germline assignment: CDR1 SGHTA and CDR2 FQGNSA. The CDR3 extends over 15 amino acids. Written as DNA, the CDR3 is TGTGCCAGCAGCTTAACTACGTCTAGCACAGATACGCAGTATTTT. Residues: CASSLTTSSTDTQYF.

This clonotype was seen more than once but under ten times. The CDR3 bases are TGCAGTGCTATTAGCGGGAATATTTACGAGCAGTACTTC. Protein sequence: CSAISGNIYEQYF. The chain has TRBV20-1 and TRBJ2-7; 8 bases are shared with TRBD2. With 4 bases clipped from V and 4 bases from J, the junction kept 6 bases outside the gene matches. CDR1 is DFQATT, CDR2 SNEGSKA, per germline (reference sequence). CDR3 size: 13 residues.

The chain has TRBV6-2 or TRBV6-3 and TRBJ2-7; no definite D call. The CDR3 runs 12 residues. Trimming stripped 2 bases from V and 3 bases from J, with 5 bases between. Germline V gives CDR1 MNHEY, CDR2 SVGEGT. In DNA, the CDR3 is TGTGCCAGCAGTTACAGGGACTACGAGCAGTACTTC. It codes for CASSYRDYEQYF.

The genes are TRBV6-5 and TRBJ2-7; 11 nucleotides match TRBD1. The CDR3 has 16 amino acids. CDR1 and CDR2 (germline): MNHEY, SVGAGI. Trimming cost V 0 bases and J 2 bases; bases outside gene matches: 3. This CDR3 is CASSYSGQGVTYEQYF. In DNA form, the CDR3 reads TGTGCCAGCAGTTACTCGGGACAGGGGGTGACCTACGAGCAGTACTTC.

This clonotype was recorded a few times. V and J are TRBV6-5 and TRBJ2-7; 8 bases align to TRBD1. Germline V gives CDR1 MNHEY, CDR2 SVGAGI. The trim removed 2 bases at V and 4 bases at J, leaving 1 base unmatched. CDR3 length equals 13 residues. The CDR3, as DNA: TGTGCCAGCAGTTACGACAGGGGTTACGAGCAGTACTTC. Encoded protein: CASSYDRGYEQYF.

The V and J genes are TRBV10-3 and TRBJ1-5, with D unresolved. Germline-derived CDR1 and CDR2 are ENHRY and SYGVKD. V was trimmed by 0 bases and J by 6 bases, leaving 9 bases between them. The CDR3 covers 14 residues. CDR3 in amino acids: CAISESSDLQPQHF. The CDR3 nucleotides read TGTGCCATCAGTGAGTCGTCAGATCTTCAGCCCCAGCATTTT.

This clonotype is a singleton in its sample. The rearrangement joins TRBV2 to TRBJ2-3; 7 nucleotides match TRBD2. Germline V lookup: CDR1 SNHLY, CDR2 FYNNEI. Trimming removed 5 bases from V and 0 bases from J; junction bases left unmatched: 5. The length of the CDR3 is 15 residues. CDR3 protein: CASSFLAESTDTQYF. The CDR3 nucleotides read TGTGCCAGCAGTTTCCTAGCGGAGAGCACAGATACGCAGTATTTT. Based on the CDR3 plus reference TRBV2 and TRBJ2-3, the full variable domain is EPEVTQTPSHQVTQMGQEVILRCVPISNHLYFYWYRQILGQKVEFLVSFYNNEISEKSEIFDDQFSVERPDGSNFTLKIRSTKLEDSAMYFCASSFLAESTDTQYFGPGTRLTVL.

This chain joins TRBV7-9 and TRBJ1-2; no firm D call. The CDR3 is 13 amino acids. V was pared by 5 bases and J by 3 bases, with 10 bases between. Germline loops: CDR1 SEHNR, CDR2 FQNEAQ (reference sequence). The CDR3 nucleotides are TGTGCCAGCAGCCCTTCATCCCACTATGGCTACACCTTC. Its translation: CASSPSSHYGYTF.

The genes are TRBV7-4 and TRBJ2-7; D gene unclear. CDR3 length equals 15 residues. Looked up from germline, CDR1 is SGHVT and CDR2 is SQSDAQ. V dropped 3 bases and J dropped 3 bases, with 15 bases sitting between them. The CDR3 DNA reads as TGTGCCAGCAGCTTCGTCAGAACTCCGGGCTACGAGCAGTACTTC. Amino acids: CASSFVRTPGYEQYF. The full variable domain, with the rest looked up from reference TRBV7-4 and TRBJ2-7, is GAGVSQSPRYKVAKRGRDVALRCDSISGHVTLYWYRQTLGQGSEVLTYSQSDAQRDKSGRPSGRFSAERPERSVSTLKIQRTEQGDSAVYLCASSFVRTPGYEQYFGPGTRLTVT.

Relative to its sample, this clonotype is medium-sized (0.01 to 0.1%). The chain joins TRBV20-1 to TRBJ2-2, with TRBD1 matching 8 bases. The CDR3 covers 15 residues. Germline V gene sequence: CDR1 DFQATT, CDR2 SNEGSKA (reference sequence). V was clipped by 4 bases and J by 7 bases; unmatched bases: 11. In DNA form, the CDR3 reads TGCAGTGCTACAAGCCCCAGGGGGCAAAGCGGGGAGCTGTTTTTT. Encoded protein: CSATSPRGQSGELFF.

This chain joins TRBV12-3 or TRBV12-4 and TRBJ2-7; unclear D gene. The CDR3 extends over 14 amino acids. The V end lost 0 bases, the J end lost 2 bases, and 8 bases lay between the germline ends. The CDR3 spells CASSLAGKPYEQYF. The DNA for the CDR3 is TGTGCCAGCAGTTTAGCAGGCAAACCCTACGAGCAGTACTTC.

The CDR3 loop reads CASSFLGGGSTDTQYF. The CDR3 region has the DNA TGTGCCAGCAGCTTTCTCGGCGGGGGAAGCACAGATACGCAGTATTTT. The chain is built from TRBV7-3 and TRBJ2-3; 7 nucleotides agree with TRBD2. With V trimmed by 3 bases and J by 0 bases, 6 bases remained unmatched. Germline V lookup: CDR1 SGHTA, CDR2 FQGTGA. This CDR3 is built from 16 residues.

This chain joins TRBV19 and TRBJ2-7; 9 nucleotides line up with TRBD1. V trimming: 7 bases; J trimming: 6 bases; junction bases outside the gene matches: 7. The germline V gene has CDR1 LNHDA and CDR2 SQIVND (reference sequence). The CDR3 runs to 13 residues. DNA of the CDR3: TGTGCCAGTAACAACCGACAGGGGGGCGAGCAGTACTTC. This translates into CASNNRQGGEQYF.

This clonotype is large by share. The chain carries TRBV15 and TRBJ1-2; 8 nucleotides line up with TRBD1. Germline-derived CDR1 and CDR2 are LNHNV and YYDKDF (reference sequence). V was clipped by 4 bases and J by 6 bases; unmatched bases: 16. CDR3 size: 17 residues. CDR3 in DNA: TGTGCCACCAGCACAACATCCCGGACAGGGCTGGTGGATGGCTACACCTTC. Amino acid sequence: CATSTTSRTGLVDGYTF.

This chain uses TRBV6-5 with TRBJ1-1, with a possible D match to TRBD1 (6 bases). V was shortened by 2 bases and J by 1 base, with 8 bases between the two germline ends. Germline V CDR1 and CDR2: MNHEY, SVGAGI. The CDR3 extends over 14 amino acids. The CDR3 sequence: CASSYSRGNTEAFF. The CDR3 DNA reads TGTGCCAGCAGTTACAGCAGGGGGAACACTGAAGCTTTCTTT.

V and J are TRBV6-2 or TRBV6-3 and TRBJ2-1, with D maybe TRBD2 (5 bases). From germline, CDR1 is MNHEY and CDR2 SVGEGT. V was shortened by 6 bases and J by 10 bases, with 22 bases between the two germline ends. CDR3 length: 15 residues. CDR3 DNA: TGTGCCAGCAGCCCCTCCTACCTTAGCGCTCGGGAGCAGTTCTTC. It yields the protein CASSPSYLSAREQFF.

This clonotype came up once. This chain joins TRBV7-9 and TRBJ2-5; no reliable D call. The V end was cut by 10 bases, the J end by 5 bases, with 23 bases between. Germline V gene lookup returns CDR1 SEHNR and CDR2 FQNEAQ (reference sequence). The CDR3 consists of 15 residues. The CDR3: CANSYDKGPVETQYF. In nucleotides, the CDR3 is TGTGCCAACAGTTACGACAAAGGTCCTGTGGAGACCCAGTACTTC. Full variable domain (rest looked up from reference TRBV7-9 and TRBJ2-5): DTGVSQNPRHKITKRGQNVTFRCDPISEHNRLYWYRQTLGQGPEFLTYFQNEAQLEKSRLLSDRFSAERPKGSFSTLEIQRTEQGDSAMYLCANSYDKGPVETQYFGPGTRLLVL.

CDR3 nucleotide sequence: TGCAGTGCTAGAGCTAACAGCAACACCGGGGAGCTGTTTTTT. Amino acids: CSARANSNTGELFF. The gene calls are TRBV20-1 and TRBJ2-2; unclear D gene. The CDR3 has 14 amino acids. Germline V CDR1 and CDR2: DFQATT, SNEGSKA (reference sequence). Trimming cost V 1 base and J 2 bases, with 8 bases left between them.

This clonotype turned up a few times. The gene calls are TRBV6-5 and TRBJ1-5; 8 nucleotides agree with TRBD1. The V gene end was trimmed by 4 bases and the J gene end by 7 bases; junction bases not matched to a gene: 12. CDR1 and CDR2 from the germline V gene are MNHEY and SVGAGI. CDR3 size: 16 residues. This CDR3 reads CASSSSMTGVGQPQHF. The CDR3 DNA reads as TGTGCCAGCAGTTCCAGCATGACAGGGGTTGGCCAGCCCCAGCATTTT.

V usage is TRBV20-1 and J usage is TRBJ2-3; D ambiguous. Trimming shortened V by 7 bases and J by 4 bases, and 9 bases separated the two germline ends. The CDR3 extends over 11 amino acids. The germline CDR1 and CDR2 sequences are DFQATT and SNEGSKA (reference sequence). DNA of the CDR3: TGCAGTGTGAAAGGGTCAGATACGCAGTATTTT. This gives the protein CSVKGSDTQYF.